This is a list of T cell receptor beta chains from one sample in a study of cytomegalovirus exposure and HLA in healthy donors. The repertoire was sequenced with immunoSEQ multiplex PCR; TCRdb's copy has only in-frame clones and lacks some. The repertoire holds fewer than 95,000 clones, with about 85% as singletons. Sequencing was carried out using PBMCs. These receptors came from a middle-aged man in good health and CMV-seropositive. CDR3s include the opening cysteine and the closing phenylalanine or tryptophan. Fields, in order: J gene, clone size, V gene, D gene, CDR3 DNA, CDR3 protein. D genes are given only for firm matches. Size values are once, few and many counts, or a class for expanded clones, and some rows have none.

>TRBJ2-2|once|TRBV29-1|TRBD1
TGCAGCGTTAGACAGGGCCTGAACACCGGGGAGCTGTTTTTT
CSVRQGLNTGELFF
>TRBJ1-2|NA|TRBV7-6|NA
TGTGCCAGCTTTCACAATCTCAACTATGGCTACACCTTC
CASFHNLNYGYTF
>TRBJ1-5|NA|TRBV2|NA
TGTGCCAGCACCGGAACAGGGCCGAGCAATCAGCCCCAGCATTTT
CASTGTGPSNQPQHF
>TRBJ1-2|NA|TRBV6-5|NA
TGTGCCAGCAGCCGAGACAGAACCTATGGCTACACCTTC
CASSRDRTYGYTF
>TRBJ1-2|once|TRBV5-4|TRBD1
TGTGCCAGCAGCTTGGGACAGGGGGCATACGGCTACACCTTC
CASSLGQGAYGYTF
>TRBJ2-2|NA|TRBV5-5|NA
TGTGCCAGCACCGATCTAGCAGCGAACACCGGGGAGCTGTTTTTT
CASTDLAANTGELFF
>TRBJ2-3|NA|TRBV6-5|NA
TGTGCCAGCACTGGCAGGCCCACAGATACGCAGTATTTT
CASTGRPTDTQYF
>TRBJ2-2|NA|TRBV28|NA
TGTGCCAGCAGTCCCTCCGCTAGGGGGAACACCGGGGAGCTGTTTTTT
CASSPSARGNTGELFF
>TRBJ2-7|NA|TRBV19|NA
TGTGCCAGCTCACAGGTGAGCTCCTACGAGCAGTACTTC
CASSQVSSYEQYF
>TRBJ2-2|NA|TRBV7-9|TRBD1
TGTGCCAGCAGCCCATGGGGGCGAGGTGGACAGGGGGCAGCCGGGGAGCTGTTTTTT
CASSPWGRGGQGAAGELFF
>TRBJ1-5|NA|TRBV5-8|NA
TGTGCCAGCAGCTCGGAGCGTTTACCGAATCAGCCCCAGCATTTT
CASSSERLPNQPQHF
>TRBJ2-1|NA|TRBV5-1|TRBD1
TGCGCCAGCAGCATATGGACAGGGCAGGATGAGCAGTTCTTC
CASSIWTGQDEQFF
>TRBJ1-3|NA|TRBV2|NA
TGTGCCAGCAGCTATATGAGGAGAGACACCATATATTTT
CASSYMRRDTIYF
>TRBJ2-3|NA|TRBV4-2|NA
TGTGCCAGCAGCCAAGTGTCTAGCGAGCGCACAGATACGCAGTATTTT
CASSQVSSERTDTQYF
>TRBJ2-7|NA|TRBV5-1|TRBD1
TGCGCCAGCAGCGGAAGACAGGGAGTAGCGCAGTACTTC
CASSGRQGVAQYF
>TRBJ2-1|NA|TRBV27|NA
TGTGCCAGCAGTTTATTCGTCGGTAGGAGCTCCTACAATGAGCAGTTCTTC
CASSLFVGRSSYNEQFF
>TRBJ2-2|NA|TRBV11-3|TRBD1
TGTGCCAGCAGCTTCGCCGGGACAGGGGTGGTCGGGGAGCTGTTTTTT
CASSFAGTGVVGELFF
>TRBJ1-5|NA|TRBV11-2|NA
TGTGCCAGCAGCCCGGAGGGACGGGAGAATCAGCCCCAGCATTTT
CASSPEGRENQPQHF
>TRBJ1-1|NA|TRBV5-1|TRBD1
TGCGCCAGCAGCCTGACAGGGACGAACACTGAAGCTTTCTTT
CASSLTGTNTEAFF
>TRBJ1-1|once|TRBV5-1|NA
TGCGCCAGCAGCCCGGGAACAGGGAACCCTGAAGCTTTCTTT
CASSPGTGNPEAFF
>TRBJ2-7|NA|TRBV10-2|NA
TGCGCCCGCAGTGTCCTCCTCTACGAGCAGTACTTC
CARSVLLYEQYF
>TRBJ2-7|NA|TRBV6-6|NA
TGTGCCAGCAGTCCGGGTCGCTCTAGAGGGGAGCAGTACTTC
CASSPGRSRGEQYF
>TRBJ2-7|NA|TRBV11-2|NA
TGTGCCAGCAGCTTAGTACAGGGCCCCTACGAGCAGTACTTC
CASSLVQGPYEQYF
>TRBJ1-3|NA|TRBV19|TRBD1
TGTGCCAGTAGAACGGCAGGGGGACCCCCTGGAAACACCATATATTTT
CASRTAGGPPGNTIYF
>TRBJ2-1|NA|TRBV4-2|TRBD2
TGTGCCAGCAGCCAAGAAGGAAGCGGGAGGGCCGACAATGAGCAGTTCTTC
CASSQEGSGRADNEQFF
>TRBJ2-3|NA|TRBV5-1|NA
TGCGCCAGCAGCTTGACAGCGGGTGAGGGGGATACGCAGTATTTT
CASSLTAGEGDTQYF
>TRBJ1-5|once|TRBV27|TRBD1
TGTGCCAGCAGTTACAGGGGAGGAGACCAGCCCCAGCATTTT
CASSYRGGDQPQHF
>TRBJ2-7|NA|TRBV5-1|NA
TGCGCCAGCAGCCCAAGCAGGACAGGGGGTAGGGCTAGCGGGATATACGAGCAGTACTTC
CASSPSRTGGRASGIYEQYF
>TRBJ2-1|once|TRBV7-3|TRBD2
TGTGCCAGCAGCTTGACGCCTACTAGCGGGAGGTACTACAATGAGCAGTTCTTC
CASSLTPTSGRYYNEQFF
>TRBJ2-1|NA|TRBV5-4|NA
TGTGCCAGCAGCTTGGGAGGGAGGTCCTACAATGAGCAGTTCTTC
CASSLGGRSYNEQFF
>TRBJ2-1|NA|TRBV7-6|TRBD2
TGTGCCAGCAGCACCCCCGGGAGGAGCTCCTACAATGAGCAGTTCTTC
CASSTPGRSSYNEQFF
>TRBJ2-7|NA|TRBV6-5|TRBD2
TGTGCCAGCAGTTACGTAGCGGGAGTCTCCTACGAGCAGTACTTC
CASSYVAGVSYEQYF
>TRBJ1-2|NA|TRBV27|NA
TGTGCCAGCAGTTTATCACGGAGTTGGGATGGCTACACCTTC
CASSLSRSWDGYTF
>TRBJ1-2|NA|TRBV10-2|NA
TGCGCCAGCAGTTCCCAACAGTATGGCTACACCTTC
CASSSQQYGYTF
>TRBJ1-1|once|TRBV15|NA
TGTGCCACCAGCAGAGTGAGGACACCGAACACTGAAGCTTTCTTT
CATSRVRTPNTEAFF
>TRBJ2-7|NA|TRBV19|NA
TGTGCCAGTACCCCTGGGGCGGACATCGGCTACGAGCAGTACTTC
CASTPGADIGYEQYF
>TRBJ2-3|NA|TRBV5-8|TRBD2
TGTGCCAGCAGCTTGTGGGGACTAGCGGGGGCTCAAGATACGCAGTATTTT
CASSLWGLAGAQDTQYF
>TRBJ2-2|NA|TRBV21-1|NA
TGTGCCAGCAGAAGGGATCGGGACGGGGAGCTGTTTTTT
CASRRDRDGELFF
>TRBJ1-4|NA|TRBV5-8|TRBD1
TGTGCCAGCAGCCCCGTGGACAGGGGTAATGAAAAACTGTTTTTT
CASSPVDRGNEKLFF
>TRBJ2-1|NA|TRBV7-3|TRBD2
TGTGCCAGCAGCTTAGCGGGACTAGTCAATGAGCAGTTCTTC
CASSLAGLVNEQFF
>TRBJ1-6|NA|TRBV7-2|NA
TGTGCCAGCAGCTTCTACAGCTCCTATAATTCACCCCTCCACTTT
CASSFYSSYNSPLHF
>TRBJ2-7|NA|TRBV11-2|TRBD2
TGTGCCAGCAGCTCCCTGGGACTAGCCTACGAGCAGTACTTC
CASSSLGLAYEQYF
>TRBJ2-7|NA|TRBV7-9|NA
TGTGCCAGCAGCTTCGGGGGTAGTTACGAGCAGTACTTC
CASSFGGSYEQYF
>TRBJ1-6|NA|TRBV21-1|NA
TGTGCCAGCAGCAACGGACAGGGCGCCTATAATTCACCCCTCCACTTT
CASSNGQGAYNSPLHF
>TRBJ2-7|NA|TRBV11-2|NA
TGTGCCAGCAGCGTTGGACAGTACGAGCAGTACTTC
CASSVGQYEQYF
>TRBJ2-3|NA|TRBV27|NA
TGTGCCAGCAGTTTTATTATGGACAGGGGACTAGTAAGCACAGATACGCAGTATTTT
CASSFIMDRGLVSTDTQYF
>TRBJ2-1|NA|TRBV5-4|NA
TGTGCCAGCACCTCACGCGGGGTAACCTACAATGAGCAGTTCTTC
CASTSRGVTYNEQFF
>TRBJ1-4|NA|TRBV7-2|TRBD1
TGTGCCAGCAGCCCGGGGACAGACGCCACTAATGAAAAACTGTTTTTT
CASSPGTDATNEKLFF
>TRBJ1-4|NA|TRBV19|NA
TGTGCCAGTAGTATAGTGGCGGGGGGTGAAAAACTGTTTTTT
CASSIVAGGEKLFF
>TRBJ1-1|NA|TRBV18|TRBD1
TGTGCCAGCTCAACACAGGGGGCCACTGAAGCTTTCTTT
CASSTQGATEAFF
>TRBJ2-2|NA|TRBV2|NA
TGTGCCAGCAGTATCAAGAGGCCCTACACCGGGGAGCTGTTTTTT
CASSIKRPYTGELFF
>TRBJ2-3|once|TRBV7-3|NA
TGTGCCAGCAGCTTATGGTACAGGGAGAGGAGAGGTACGCAGTATTTT
CASSLWYRERRGTQYF